These 17 T cell receptor beta chains were sequenced from one sample in a study of blood T cell repertoires in COVID-19. This table comes from immunoSEQ multiplex PCR, and its TCRdb copy is limited to in-frame clones, with some not included. The repertoire holds tens of thousands of clones, with approximately 80% as singletons. The sample taken for sequencing was peripheral blood. These receptors were collected from a human donor in a cohort sampled during active COVID-19.

The CDR3 nucleotides are TGTGCCAGCAGAGCGATGGGGTCTGGAGCGGGAGGAGATACGCAGTATTTT. Protein product: CASRAMGSGAGGDTQYF. The J gene is TRBJ2-3, the V gene TRBV5-4, with TRBD2 identical over 9 bases. The CDR3 spans 17 residues. V was pared by 5 bases and J by 5 bases, with 15 bases of the junction left unmatched. The V gene's germline CDR1 is SGHNT and CDR2 YYREEE (reference sequence).

The genes are TRBV11-2 and TRBJ2-7; 14 nucleotides line up with TRBD2. Trimming at V came to 5 bases and at J to 2 bases, leaving 11 bases not matched to a gene. The germline gives CDR1 SGHAT, CDR2 FQNNGV. This CDR3 region has 18 residues. CDR3 in amino acids: CASSPLATSGRAPYEQYF. The CDR3 DNA reads as TGTGCCAGCAGCCCCCTCGCGACTAGCGGGAGGGCCCCCTACGAGCAGTACTTC.

CDR3 DNA sequence: TGTGCCAGCAGTGAATTCGGGGGGACTAGCGGGTTTCTGGGCGAGCAGTTCTTC. This gives the protein CASSEFGGTSGFLGEQFF. The chain combines TRBV25-1 with TRBJ2-1, with 12 positions matching TRBD2. Looked up from germline, CDR1 is MGHDK and CDR2 is SYGVNS. The CDR3 is 18 amino acids. V trimming: 1 base; J trimming: 10 bases; junction bases outside the gene matches: 14.

As concerns this clone: The sample carries other DNA sequences with the same CDR3. The chain joins TRBV28 to TRBJ1-2; TRBD1 is a possible D gene (6 bases). The CDR3 spans 13 residues. Germline V gives CDR1 MDHEN, CDR2 SYDVKM. Trimming took 5 bases from V and 2 from J, leaving 9 bases between them. The CDR3 region has the DNA TGTGCCAGCAGTATACAGGGAAACTATGGCTACACCTTC. Its translation is CASSIQGNYGYTF.

The rearrangement links TRBV11-2 to TRBJ2-7; TRBD1 is a possible D gene (7 bases). The CDR3 spans 14 residues. With 1 base removed from V and 3 bases from J, the gap between germline ends came to 10 bases. Germline V gene sequence: CDR1 SGHAT, CDR2 FQNNGV. The CDR3 loop reads CASSLAGGGYEQYF. CDR3 in DNA: TGTGCCAGCAGCTTAGCAGGGGGAGGCTACGAGCAGTACTTC.

The chain joins TRBV11-2 to TRBJ2-1; 7 nucleotides line up with TRBD1. Germline assignment: CDR1 SGHAT and CDR2 FQNNGV. V trimming: 1 base; J trimming: 4 bases; junction bases outside the gene matches: 13. This CDR3 contains 18 residues. The CDR3 DNA reads as TGTGCCAGCAGCTTAGGTGTCAGGGACAGTCGATCTTACAATGAGCAGTTCTTC. Its translation is CASSLGVRDSRSYNEQFF.

The V and J genes are TRBV28 and TRBJ2-7, with 9 bases that match TRBD1. V was clipped by 3 bases and J by 7 bases; unmatched bases: 13. CDR1 and CDR2 (germline): MDHEN, SYDVKM. This CDR3 has 16 amino acids. CDR3 coding DNA: TGTGCCAGCAGTTTCCCTGACAGGGGGGGTAGAGGTGAGCAGTACTTC. Its protein is CASSFPDRGGRGEQYF. The whole variable domain, remainder taken from reference TRBV28 and TRBJ2-7, is DVKVTQSSRYLVKRTGEKVFLECVQDMDHENMFWYRQDPGLGLRLIYFSYDVKMKEKGDIPEGYSVSREKKERFSLILESASTNQTSMYLCASSFPDRGGRGEQYFGPGTRLTVT.

V is TRBV6-2 or TRBV6-3 and J is TRBJ2-2; D is unresolved. CDR1 MNHEY and CDR2 SVGEGT come from the germline V gene. Trimming cost V 5 bases and J 4 bases, with 14 bases left between them. This CDR3 comprises 15 residues. CDR3 nucleotides: TGTGCCAGCAGTCCCCTTCAAACTTCCACCGGGGAGCTGTTTTTT. Translated: CASSPLQTSTGELFF.

The chain carries TRBV5-1 and TRBJ1-4, with no clear D. The CDR3 extends over 14 amino acids. The germline V and J ends were trimmed by 0 bases and 8 bases, with 11 bases remaining between them. Germline V CDR1 and CDR2: SGHRS, YFSETQ. The CDR3 region has the DNA TGCGCCAGCAGCTTGGCGTACGACACCGAAAAACTGTTTTTT. Translating gives CASSLAYDTEKLFF.

The genes are TRBV27 and TRBJ2-7; 8 nucleotides match TRBD2. The junction had 20 bases not matched to a gene; V was cut back by 3 bases and J by 4 bases. From germline, CDR1 is MNHEY and CDR2 SMNVEV (reference sequence). The CDR3 loop spans 19 amino acids. The CDR3 region is CASSFGTSGTGGPRYEQYF. CDR3 coding DNA: TGTGCCAGCAGTTTTGGGACTAGTGGAACGGGCGGGCCTCGATACGAGCAGTACTTC.

The chain carries TRBV6-1 and TRBJ2-7, with D tentatively TRBD1 (5 bases). Trimming stripped 3 bases from V and 3 bases from J, with 15 bases between. Germline V CDR1 and CDR2: MNHNS, SASEGT. The CDR3 has 15 residues. The CDR3 nucleotides are TGTGCCAGCAGTGAGGGGCAGGGCTTTCTCTACGAGCAGTACTTC. Amino acid sequence: CASSEGQGFLYEQYF.

This chain's CDR3 is CSTSGQLYNEQFF. The CDR3 bases are TGCAGCACCTCGGGACAGCTCTACAATGAGCAGTTCTTC. The chain combines TRBV29-1 with TRBJ2-1; 7 nucleotides agree with TRBD1. The ends lost 8 bases at V and 3 bases at J; junction bases unmatched: 7. The CDR3 is 13 amino acids. Germline CDR1 and CDR2: SQVTM and ANQGSEA.

The rearrangement uses TRBV10-1 and TRBJ2-7; D is possibly TRBD2 (6 bases). CDR3 length equals 15 residues. The V gene's germline CDR1 is WNHNN and CDR2 SYGVQD (reference sequence). V dropped 2 bases and J dropped 1 base, with 12 bases sitting between them. CDR3 bases: TGCGCCAGCAGTGAGGGGGGGACTCGATCCTACGAGCAGTACTTC. Its protein is CASSEGGTRSYEQYF.

The rearrangement uses TRBV29-1 and TRBJ2-1, with 7 bases fitting TRBD2. Germline V lookup: CDR1 SQVTM, CDR2 ANQGSEA. The CDR3 is 14 amino acids. V gave up 2 bases and J gave up 7 bases; unmatched junction bases: 8. In nucleotides, the CDR3 is TGCAGCGTTGAACGGGCGGGAGCTGCAAATGAGCAGTTCTTC. It translates to CSVERAGAANEQFF.

The V gene is TRBV19, the J gene TRBJ1-2, with a tentative D call TRBD1 (5 bases). This CDR3 comprises 13 residues. Deletions cut 8 bases from V and 0 bases from J, with 10 bases between. The germline V gene has CDR1 LNHDA and CDR2 SQIVND (reference sequence). The chain's CDR3 is CASSQGPNYGYTF. The CDR3 DNA is TGTGCCAGTTCCCAGGGCCCTAACTATGGCTACACCTTC.

The chain has TRBV19 and TRBJ1-1; 7 positions agree with TRBD1. Unmatched junction bases numbered 3, after V lost 4 bases and J lost 1 base. The CDR3 extends over 14 amino acids. The germline gives CDR1 LNHDA, CDR2 SQIVND (reference sequence). The CDR3 coding sequence is TGTGCCAGTAGTAGGAGACAGGGGAACACTGAAGCTTTCTTT. Amino acid sequence: CASSRRQGNTEAFF.

The V gene is TRBV30, the J gene TRBJ1-1; D gene ambiguous. The CDR3 totals 14 residues. Germline V gene lookup returns CDR1 GTSNPN and CDR2 SVGIG (reference sequence). The ends were cut back, 4 bases at V and 2 bases at J, with 14 bases in the middle. The CDR3, as DNA: TGTGCCTGGATGCGGAGCGACTTTAACACTGAAGCTTTCTTT. This sequence encodes CAWMRSDFNTEAFF. Using reference TRBV30 and TRBJ1-1 for the parts outside the CDR3, the full variable domain is SQTIHQWPATLVQPVGSPLSLECTVEGTSNPNLYWYRQAAGRGLQLLFYSVGIGQISSEVPQNLSASRPQDRQFILSSKKLLLSDSGFYLCAWMRSDFNTEAFFGQGTRLTVV.